Below, 9 T cell receptor beta chains from the same sample are listed, as sequenced in a study of shared clonotypes between healthy human individuals. Assay used: immunoSEQ multiplex PCR; TCRdb lists only in-frame clones, some missing. This sample has roughly 500,000 clones, with 90% to 96% found just once. The source material was naive CD4+ T cells sorted from blood. Subset reported: CD45RA+ positively selected. The receptor set was obtained from a woman aged 30 to 39 in good health.

This clone has just one count. The V and J genes are TRBV11-2 and TRBJ1-2; unclear D gene. The germline V and J ends were trimmed by 4 bases and 2 bases, with 11 bases remaining between them. The length of the CDR3 is 14 residues. CDR1 is SGHAT and CDR2 is FQNNGV in the germline V gene. CDR3 amino acids: CASSSRLGNYGYTF. The CDR3 DNA follows: TGTGCCAGCAGCTCCCGGCTAGGGAACTATGGCTACACCTTC.

This chain connects TRBV7-9 to TRBJ1-3; TRBD1 matches 12 bases. Germline trimming cut 5 bases from V and 3 bases from J; bases unmatched to any gene: 5. The CDR3 totals 16 residues. Germline V gene data show CDR1 as SEHNR and CDR2 as FQNEAQ (reference sequence). The CDR3, as DNA: TGTGCCAGCAGCAACCGGGACAGGGGGCTTGGAAACACCATATATTTT. This gives the protein CASSNRDRGLGNTIYF.

J is TRBJ2-3 and V is TRBV10-3; TRBD2 matches 14 bases. The length of the CDR3 is 21 residues. V shed 3 bases, J shed 4 bases, and the junction held 18 bases outside the gene matches. Germline V lookup: CDR1 ENHRY, CDR2 SYGVKD. Written as DNA, the CDR3 is TGTGCCATCAGTGACCCCTTCGGGACTAGCGGGAGTCTTACTACTTCAGATACGCAGTATTTT. Protein product: CAISDPFGTSGSLTTSDTQYF.

This chain links TRBV6-5 with TRBJ2-1; 14 bases map to TRBD2. This CDR3 region has 16 residues. The J segment lost 12 bases and the V segment lost 2 bases, leaving 9 bases of the junction unmatched. Per the germline V gene, CDR1 is MNHEY and CDR2 is SVGAGI. The CDR3 loop reads CASSYTPGLAGDPQFF. In nucleotides, the CDR3 is TGTGCCAGCAGTTACACGCCGGGACTAGCGGGAGACCCGCAGTTCTTC.

The chain recombines TRBV28 with TRBJ2-5; D perhaps matches TRBD1 (5 bases). The CDR3 is made up of 14 amino acids. Germline loops: CDR1 MDHEN, CDR2 SYDVKM. Trimming cost V 10 bases and J 2 bases, with 17 bases left between them. The CDR3 loop is CAIKQTGIQETQYF. Written as DNA, the CDR3 is TGTGCCATCAAGCAAACAGGAATACAAGAGACCCAGTACTTC. The variable domain in full, completed from reference TRBV28 and TRBJ2-5, reads DVKVTQSSRYLVKRTGEKVFLECVQDMDHENMFWYRQDPGLGLRLIYFSYDVKMKEKGDIPEGYSVSREKKERFSLILESASTNQTSMYLCAIKQTGIQETQYFGPGTRLLVL.

The chain carries TRBV27 and TRBJ2-7; 9 bases match TRBD2. V lost 6 bases, J lost 6 bases, and 12 bases stayed unmatched. CDR3 length: 15 amino acids. CDR1 and CDR2 from the germline V gene are MNHEY and SMNVEV (reference sequence). This chain's CDR3 is CASRDSGSLATEQYF. CDR3 in DNA: TGTGCCAGCAGGGATAGCGGGAGCCTTGCTACCGAGCAGTACTTC.

The J gene is TRBJ1-1, the V gene TRBV5-1, with a possible D match to TRBD1 (6 bases). V lost 4 bases, J lost 1 base, and 14 bases lay in between. Germline V gene lookup returns CDR1 SGHRS and CDR2 YFSETQ. CDR3 size: 15 residues. The DNA of the CDR3 is TGCGCCAGCAGCGGGGGCCAGACAGCGAACACTGAAGCTTTCTTT. Its protein is CASSGGQTANTEAFF.

The rearrangement links TRBV10-1 to TRBJ2-7, with unresolved D. Germline V gene lookup returns CDR1 WNHNN and CDR2 SYGVQD (reference sequence). Trimming left V 4 bases short and J 3 bases short, with 13 bases between. CDR3 length: 14 amino acids. The CDR3 is CASSAKTGFYEQYF. The DNA of the CDR3 is TGCGCCAGCAGTGCCAAAACCGGCTTCTACGAGCAGTACTTC.

This rearrangement joins TRBV5-1 to TRBJ2-3, with a weak D call TRBD2 (6 bases). From germline, CDR1 is SGHRS and CDR2 YFSETQ. V lost 0 bases and J lost 1, with 9 bases in between. The CDR3 runs 15 residues. CDR3 protein: CASSLDGSGTDTQYF. The CDR3 nucleotides read TGCGCCAGCAGCTTGGACGGGAGTGGCACAGATACGCAGTATTTT. Complete variable domain (other parts from reference TRBV5-1 and TRBJ2-3): KAGVTQTPRYLIKTRGQQVTLSCSPISGHRSVSWYQQTPGQGLQFLFEYFSETQRNKGNFPGRFSGRQFSNSRSEMNVSTLELGDSALYLCASSLDGSGTDTQYFGPGTRLTVL.